This T cell receptor (beta chain) was recorded in a study of blood T cell repertoires in COVID-19. Looking at the study overall: Samples of COVID-19 (acute and convalescent) were obtained from the United States, Italy and Spain. In each case, the material was cDNA or gDNA derived from T cells, B-cell-depleted T cells, or PBMCs.

Authors' processing steps: It was from reference gene primer amplification that nucleated cell counts were estimated. Assay used: immunoSEQ multiplex PCR; TCRdb lists only in-frame clones, some missing. For V, J and clone size, that table is used; D and trimming come from the DNA. The data contain roughly 120,000 clones, 85% to 90% of them seen just once; the ten biggest clones take up 2% to 2.5%. CDR1 is SGHRS and CDR2 is YFSETQ in the germline V gene. There are 14 residues in the CDR3. Trimming took off 4 bases at V and 8 bases at J, with 18 bases between the two ends. V gene TRBV5-1 combines with J gene TRBJ1-2; D uncertain. Sequencing was done on a sample of peripheral blood. The source of this sequence is a woman aged 50 to 60 with acute or convalescent COVID-19. The CDR3 nucleotides are TGCGCCAGCAGCCCGGGATCTAATTTGGGCGGCTACACCTTC. As protein: CASSPGSNLGGYTF. Drawing the rest from reference TRBV5-1 and TRBJ1-2, the complete variable domain is KAGVTQTPRYLIKTRGQQVTLSCSPISGHRSVSWYQQTPGQGLQFLFEYFSETQRNKGNFPGRFSGRQFSNSRSEMNVSTLELGDSALYLCASSPGSNLGGYTFGSGTRLTVV.